This TCR beta chain was found in a study of T-cell memory formation after mild COVID-19. Whole-study findings and limits: Pre-infection memory already had some responding clones, implying cross-reactive memory joined. CD8+ contracting clones occupied EMRA, while CD4+ ones occupied mainly CM and EM. CD4/CD8 balance held among clones contracting day 15 to 85, and later expanders leaned CD4+.

Constant-segment primers and 5'RACE yielded cDNA libraries for TCR alpha and TCR beta, each carrying sample barcodes and UMIs. TCRdb used MiXCR to reprocess the 5' RACE reads, holding one entry per CDR3 protein. The sample includes about 340,000 distinct CDR3 sequences, 20% to 25% of them seen just once. Worth noting for this clonotype: Its cognate antigen is unknown.

The source of this sequence is a man younger than 30 who had mild COVID-19 (a few samples of this study predate the infection). Cell type and time point are not known. The source material was PBMCs or a T cell subset sorted from them (not recorded which).

The CDR3 sequence: CSARRDQNTEAFF. As DNA, the CDR3 is TGCAGTGCCCGAAGGGATCAGAACACTGAAGCTTTCTTT. The rearrangement joins TRBV20-1 to TRBJ1-1; D is ambiguous. Trimming removed 6 bases at V and 1 base at J, with 12 bases between. Looked up from germline, CDR1 is DFQATT and CDR2 is SNEGSKA (reference sequence). This CDR3 is 13 amino acids long.